The text below deals with one T cell receptor beta chain. The target antigen is unknown. Other DNA sequences from this sample encode an identical CDR3 as well. Unmatched junction bases numbered 3, after V lost 4 bases and J lost 6 bases. Looked up from germline, CDR1 is SGHRS and CDR2 is YFSETQ. The CDR3 has 14 residues. The entirety of the isolated RNA underwent reverse transcription, so expressed TCRB transcripts were sequenced. The table came from immunoSEQ multiplex PCR; TCRdb's copy has only in-frame clones and leaves some out. The sample consists of 450,000 to 550,000 clones, about 32% of them appearing once. The data belong to a study of beta chain features in type 1 diabetes. Study outcomes and limitations: TCRB CDR3 length was moderately but significantly reduced in all four CD4+ subsets of Type 1 diabetes patients. Small HLA sub-analyses could not settle whether HLA shapes TCRB rearrangement. There were fewer insertions and more deletions at the VDJ junctions of type 1 diabetes patients.

Sample: naive CD4+ T cells from blood. This chain uses TRBV5-1 with TRBJ2-4; 11 positions agree with TRBD2. This TCR was recovered from a young man in good health. This CDR3 reads CASSLGTSGNIQYF. The CDR3 DNA sequence: TGCGCCAGCAGCCTTGGGACTAGCGGAAACATTCAGTACTTC.